The 29 T cell receptor beta chains listed next were all sequenced from one sample in a study of spatial heterogeneity in lung cancer (dated by TCRdb to about 2019). The library was obtained by 5' RACE. Data came from a NextSeq 500. TCRdb ran its own pipeline on the public reads, namely fastp trimming at Q25 and MiXCR clone calling, and kept in-frame beta chains. All rows with the same CDR3 protein become a single entry with the most common DNA and genes. The table for this sample lists roughly 8,800 distinct CDR3 sequences; more than 4% of them were counted only once. Roughly 11% of the sample goes to the ten largest clones. Points the paper makes about the study in general: A correlation was observed between the number of expanded intratumoral alpha and beta TCRs and the tumor nonsynonymous mutation count.

What the time point label conveys for this sample: sample taken at primary tumor resection. No antigens are known for them. The sample was lung tumor tissue, taken at surgery. These TCRs come from a female donor with early-stage non-small cell lung cancer.

This clonotype came up many times. The chain recombines TRBV10-3 with TRBJ2-2; 7 nucleotides match TRBD1. Germline V lookup: CDR1 ENHRY, CDR2 SYGVKD. The CDR3 has 14 amino acids. The V and J ends lost 7 bases and 1 base, in that order; junction bases with no gene match: 3. The CDR3 DNA reads TGTGCCATCAAAGGGGGCCAGAACACCGGGGAGCTGTTTTTT. As protein: CAIKGGQNTGELFF.

This clonotype was seen ten or more times. The chain employs TRBV18 and TRBJ2-1; tentatively, D is TRBD2 (6 bases). Trimming took off 2 bases at V and 6 bases at J, with 17 bases between the two ends. This CDR3 is 16 amino acids long. Germline loops: CDR1 KGHSH, CDR2 LQKENI. CDR3 bases: TGTGCCAGCTCACCAGGGGAAGGGAGGAGTGTCAATGAGCAGTTCTTC. Its translation is CASSPGEGRSVNEQFF.

This clonotype was seen ten or more times. The V and J genes are TRBV18 and TRBJ1-1; a weak D match, TRBD1 (5 bases). This CDR3 has 16 amino acids. Looked up from germline, CDR1 is KGHSH and CDR2 is LQKENI. Between the trimmed V and J ends, which lost 3 bases and 1 base, there was a span of 15 bases. The CDR3 loop is CASSPPAGVRNTEAFF. CDR3 bases: TGTGCCAGCTCACCTCCAGCGGGGGTACGGAACACTGAAGCTTTCTTT. Based on the CDR3 plus reference TRBV18 and TRBJ1-1, the full variable domain is NAGVMQNPRHLVRRRGQEARLRCSPMKGHSHVYWYRQLPEEGLKFMVYLQKENIIDESGMPKERFSAEFPKEGPSILRIQQVVRGDSAAYFCASSPPAGVRNTEAFFGQGTRLTVV.

This clonotype was recorded at least ten times. This chain uses TRBV20-1 with TRBJ2-7; weak D call: TRBD2 (6 bases). V gave up 3 bases and J gave up 0 bases, with 12 bases separating them. The CDR3 sequence is 14 residues long. Germline V gives CDR1 DFQATT, CDR2 SNEGSKA (reference sequence). The CDR3 nucleotides read TGCAGTGCTAGCCCGGGAGCGAGCTCCTACGAGCAGTACTTC. This translates into CSASPGASSYEQYF.

This clonotype was recorded at least ten times. V gene TRBV27 combines with J gene TRBJ2-1; D might be TRBD2 (6 bases). The CDR3 spans 18 residues. Germline V gene lookup returns CDR1 MNHEY and CDR2 SMNVEV (reference sequence). Trimming cost V 3 bases and J 4 bases, with 22 bases left between them. This chain's CDR3 is CASSFTGGLAGFYNEQFF. The CDR3 DNA follows: TGTGCCAGCAGTTTCACGGGCGGCCTTGCGGGGTTTTACAATGAGCAGTTCTTC.

In this sample, this clonotype turned up many times. This rearrangement joins TRBV6-5 to TRBJ1-5; D possibly corresponds to TRBD1 (6 bases). Germline CDR1 is MNHEY and CDR2 is SVGAGI. Trimming stripped 6 bases from V and 3 bases from J, with 21 bases between. The CDR3 extends over 17 amino acids. For the CDR3, the DNA is TGTGCCAGCAGCTCACCTTTACGACAGGCCGACAATCAGCCCCAGCATTTT. Translated: CASSSPLRQADNQPQHF.

This clonotype was counted at least ten times. The chain carries TRBV29-1 and TRBJ1-1; D gene unclear. V was shortened by 6 bases and J by 3 bases, with 8 bases between the two germline ends. Looked up from germline, CDR1 is SQVTM and CDR2 is ANQGSEA. This CDR3 contains 11 residues. CDR3 region: CSVQWDTEAFF. As DNA, the CDR3 is TGCAGCGTGCAGTGGGACACTGAAGCTTTCTTT.

This clonotype is termed medium-sized. In nucleotides, the CDR3 is TGTGCCAGCAGTTATAAGCTTCCCTACGAGCAGTACTTC. Encoded protein: CASSYKLPYEQYF. The chain carries TRBV6-5 and TRBJ2-7; D uncertain. This CDR3 is 13 amino acids long. The germline V and J ends were trimmed by 3 bases and 2 bases, with 8 bases remaining between them. In germline, CDR1 is MNHEY, CDR2 SVGAGI.

This clonotype was detected many times. This chain uses TRBV7-8 with TRBJ1-1; possible D gene TRBD1, 5 bases. V shed 0 bases and J shed 3 bases, with 8 bases lying between them. Looked up from germline, CDR1 is SGHVS and CDR2 is FQNEAQ. This CDR3 comprises 14 residues. CDR3 sequence (DNA): TGTGCCAGCAGCTTAGCACAGGAGTACACTGAAGCTTTCTTT. Its protein is CASSLAQEYTEAFF. Full variable domain (outside the CDR3, taken from reference TRBV7-8 and TRBJ1-1): GAGVSQSPRYKVAKRGQDVALRCDPISGHVSLFWYQQALGQGPEFLTYFQNEAQLDKSGLPSDRFFAERPEGSVSTLKIQRTQQEDSAVYLCASSLAQEYTEAFFGQGTRLTVV.

This clonotype was counted ten times or more. The chain links TRBV29-1 to TRBJ2-7; weak D call: TRBD1 (6 bases). CDR3 length: 13 residues. V lost 4 bases and J 4 bases, leaving 14 bases between the germline ends. From germline, CDR1 is SQVTM and CDR2 ANQGSEA. The CDR3 region has the DNA TGCAGCGTTGTGTCCGGGGACAAATACGAGCAGTACTTC. The encoded protein is CSVVSGDKYEQYF.

This clonotype has at least ten counts. The rearrangement joins TRBV7-3 to TRBJ1-1; D not resolved. V was trimmed by 0 bases and J by 1 base, leaving 9 bases between them. There are 15 residues in the CDR3. Germline V gene lookup returns CDR1 SGHTA and CDR2 FQGTGA. CDR3 DNA: TGTGCCAGCAGCTTAACCCCCGAAAGGAACACTGAAGCTTTCTTT. Protein product: CASSLTPERNTEAFF.

This clonotype is categorized as medium-sized. V gene TRBV6-2 or TRBV6-3 combines with J gene TRBJ2-7; D possibly corresponds to TRBD1 (6 bases). The CDR3 totals 13 residues. Germline V gene lookup returns CDR1 MNHEY and CDR2 SVGEGT. V was shortened by 7 bases and J by 0 bases, with 10 bases between the two germline ends. The CDR3 spells CASTQGFSYEQYF. DNA for the CDR3: TGTGCCAGCACCCAGGGGTTCTCCTACGAGCAGTACTTC.

This clonotype is medium-sized (0.01 to 0.1%). This chain connects TRBV6-5 to TRBJ2-7, with D possibly being TRBD1 or TRBD2 (5 bases each). The CDR3 consists of 13 residues. Per the germline V gene, CDR1 is MNHEY and CDR2 is SVGAGI. Trimming left V 2 bases short and J 5 bases short, with 10 bases between. CDR3 DNA sequence: TGTGCCAGCAGTTACCCGGGGACCAACGAGCAGTACTTC. Encoded protein: CASSYPGTNEQYF.

This clonotype appeared a few times. The V and J genes are TRBV11-3 and TRBJ2-1; 8 positions agree with TRBD2. Germline values: CDR1 SGHNT, CDR2 YENEEA. V shed 3 bases, J shed 4 bases, and the junction held 5 bases outside the gene matches. This CDR3 contains 15 residues. Here the CDR3 DNA reads TGTGCCAGCAGCTTCGGAGCGGGAGAATACAATGAGCAGTTCTTC. Protein product: CASSFGAGEYNEQFF.

This clonotype has at least ten counts. The chain carries TRBV2 and TRBJ2-3; possibly TRBD2 for D (8 bases). The CDR3 is 15 residues long. Trimming pared 8 bases from V and 4 bases from J, leaving 19 bases between. Germline CDR1 and CDR2: SNHLY and FYNNEI. The CDR3 nucleotides read TGTGCCAGCTGCCGGGAGGGGGCGATGGCAGATACGCAGTATTTT. It encodes CASCREGAMADTQYF.

This clonotype was recorded many times. The chain combines TRBV20-1 with TRBJ1-2; a possible D gene is TRBD1 (5 bases). The CDR3 covers 13 residues. In germline, CDR1 is DFQATT, CDR2 SNEGSKA (reference sequence). Trimming removed 0 bases at V and 5 bases at J, with 10 bases between. CDR3 DNA: TGCAGTGCTAGAGATTTTCGACAGTATGGCTACACCTTC. Its protein product is CSARDFRQYGYTF.

This clonotype was counted many times. The rearrangement uses TRBV6-1 and TRBJ1-4; weak D call: TRBD1 (5 bases). Germline loops: CDR1 MNHNS, CDR2 SASEGT. This CDR3 is 14 amino acids long. V lost 2 bases and J 4 bases, leaving 8 bases between the germline ends. CDR3 nucleotides: TGTGCCAGCAGTGAAAGGGGAGTTAATGAAAAACTGTTTTTT. Its protein product is CASSERGVNEKLFF.

This clonotype is medium-sized by share. The CDR3 DNA reads TGTGCCAGCAGTTACACGCCCCTGTCGGGCTACACCTTC. Translated, it gives CASSYTPLSGYTF. The gene calls are TRBV6-6 and TRBJ1-2, with D unclear. Germline values: CDR1 MNHNY, CDR2 SVGAGI (reference sequence). Trimming pared 2 bases from V and 8 bases from J, leaving 12 bases between. This CDR3 is 13 amino acids long.

This clonotype appeared many times. The V call is TRBV29-1, the J call TRBJ2-3; 7 bases are shared with TRBD2. CDR1 and CDR2 (germline): SQVTM, ANQGSEA. V was pared by 7 bases and J by 5 bases, with 6 bases of the junction left unmatched. The CDR3 extends over 12 amino acids. The CDR3 DNA is TGCAGCGGTTTACTAGCGCGAGATACGCAGTATTTT. It translates to CSGLLARDTQYF.

Regarding this clonotype: This may stem from a read error, because a much larger clone lies one nucleotide away. This rearrangement joins TRBV28 to TRBJ2-1, with D possibly called TRBD1 or TRBD2 (5 bases each). This CDR3 is 16 amino acids long. Germline CDR1 MDHEN, CDR2 SYDVKM. The CDR3 loop is CASSLLGAIGGYEQIF. The CDR3, as DNA: TGTGCCAGCAGTTTACTCGGGGCGATAGGTGGATATGAGCAGATCTTC. Filled out from reference TRBV28 and TRBJ2-1, the complete variable domain reads DVKVTQSSRYLVKRTGEKVFLECVQDMDHENMFWYRQDPGLGLRLIYFSYDVKMKEKGDIPEGYSVSREKKERFSLILESASTNQTSMYLCASSLLGAIGGYEQIFGPGTRLTVL.

This clonotype was detected many times. The CDR3 DNA reads as TGCAGTGCTAGTGGGGGGGCTAGCTCCTACGAGCAGTACTTC. Translating it yields CSASGGASSYEQYF. The rearrangement joins TRBV20-1 to TRBJ2-7, with a possible D match to TRBD2 (7 bases). Trimming stripped 3 bases from V and 0 bases from J, with 12 bases between. Germline V lookup: CDR1 DFQATT, CDR2 SNEGSKA (reference sequence). CDR3 length: 14 residues.

As regards this clonotype: A single base separates this from a much larger clone, so it may be a read error. The DNA for the CDR3 is TGCAGCGTTTCTACTCAACAGGGGCATGGCTACAACTTC. Amino acid sequence: CSVSTQQGHGYNF. The gene calls are TRBV29-1 and TRBJ1-2; 7 positions agree with TRBD1. The CDR3 sequence is 13 residues long. The germline CDR1 and CDR2 sequences are SQVTM and ANQGSEA.

The gene calls are TRBV12-3 or TRBV12-4 and TRBJ1-2, with D unclear. The CDR3 loop spans 12 amino acids. Trimming cost V 1 base and J 5 bases, with 5 bases left between them. CDR3 protein: CASSLEQYGYTF. The CDR3 DNA sequence: TGTGCCAGCAGTTTAGAACAGTATGGCTACACCTTC.

The table lists this clonotype with many counts. V usage is TRBV9 and J usage is TRBJ2-5; 7 bases fit TRBD2. This CDR3 comprises 14 residues. V lost 5 bases and J lost 5; bases outside the gene matches: 9. Germline V gives CDR1 SGDLS, CDR2 YYNGEE. CDR3 in amino acids: CASSALAGLETQYF. The CDR3, as DNA: TGTGCCAGCAGTGCGTTAGCGGGCCTGGAGACCCAGTACTTC.

This clonotype was detected many times. A much larger clone differs by one base, so this may be a read error. V usage is TRBV6-5 and J usage is TRBJ1-2; D remains ambiguous. The CDR3 consists of 14 residues. The germline V gene encodes CDR1 MNHEY and CDR2 SVGAGI. The CDR3: CASSYSYDSYGYNF. CDR3 coding DNA: TGTGCCAGCAGTTACTCGTACGATTCGTATGGCTACAACTTC.

This clonotype was picked up many times. This chain links TRBV5-1 with TRBJ2-1; 10 positions agree with TRBD1. The CDR3 is made up of 16 amino acids. The germline V gene has CDR1 SGHRS and CDR2 YFSETQ. Trimming took 4 bases from V and 2 from J; bases not matched to a gene: 6. In nucleotides, the CDR3 is TGCGCCAGCAGCCCCCTGACAGGGGGCGCCTACAATGAGCAGTTCTTC. Its protein is CASSPLTGGAYNEQFF.

The sample holds many counts of this clonotype. The chain joins TRBV14 to TRBJ1-2; D gene ambiguous. CDR3 length: 15 amino acids. Germline V gene lookup returns CDR1 SGHDN and CDR2 FVKESK. The V and J ends lost 0 bases and 3 bases respectively, with 11 bases between them. CDR3 protein: CASSQEVRLYYGYTF. The DNA of the CDR3 is TGTGCCAGCAGCCAAGAGGTCAGACTCTACTATGGCTACACCTTC.

This clonotype showed up many times. This chain joins TRBV12-3 or TRBV12-4 and TRBJ1-5; 7 nucleotides align to TRBD1. The CDR3 totals 14 residues. The V and J ends lost 7 bases and 6 bases, in that order; junction bases with no gene match: 9. CDR3 amino acids: CASKYDRAGQPQHF. The CDR3, as DNA: TGTGCCAGCAAATACGACAGGGCGGGTCAGCCCCAGCATTTT.

This clonotype was counted at least ten times. This chain uses TRBV30 with TRBJ2-1; TRBD2 matches at 16 bases. CDR3 length equals 18 residues. Germline V gene sequence: CDR1 GTSNPN, CDR2 SVGIG (reference sequence). J lost 4 bases, V lost 4 bases, and 10 bases had no gene match. CDR3 bases: TGTGCCTGGAATGGGACAGGGACTAGCGGGAGGGTGTACAATGAGCAGTTCTTC. Translated, it gives CAWNGTGTSGRVYNEQFF.